Reported below is one T cell receptor (beta chain). The V gene's germline CDR1 is MGHRA and CDR2 YSYEKL. The junction had 9 bases not matched to a gene; V was cut back by 1 base and J by 7 bases. There are 16 residues in the CDR3. In the authors' workflow: Amplifying reference gene primers gave estimates of nucleated cell counts. Here immunoSEQ multiplex PCR was the method, and the copy in TCRdb shows in-frame clones only, minus some. V and J calls and clone size follow that table, whereas D and trimming were derived from the DNA. The sample has roughly 84,000 clones, around four fifths seen once; the top ten hold approximately 20%. The source of the sample is a study of blood T cell repertoires in COVID-19. For the study at large: Researchers got acute and convalescent COVID-19 samples from the United States, Italy and Spain. From T cells, B-cell-depleted T cells, or PBMCs came the material, which was cDNA or gDNA.

The receptor was derived from an older man with active or convalescent COVID-19. Material for sequencing was peripheral blood. V and J are TRBV4-1 and TRBJ2-1, with 8 bases fitting TRBD1. The CDR3 bases are TGCGCCAGCAGCCAAGGAGGACAGGGATTAATGAATGAGCAGTTCTTC. It encodes CASSQGGQGLMNEQFF.